The 19 T cell receptor beta chains presented below share a single source sample, sequenced in a study of blood T cell repertoires in COVID-19. Some clones are missing from TCRdb's copy, which holds only in-frame ones; the method was immunoSEQ multiplex PCR. The sample holds approximately 200,000 clones, 94% seen once. The sample was peripheral blood. These TCRs come from a man in his thirties or forties with COVID-19, enrolled during active disease.

This CDR3 reads CASSPQGQGARNIQYF. The CDR3 bases are TGTGCCAGCAGCCCCCAAGGACAGGGGGCCCGGAACATTCAGTACTTC. This chain joins TRBV3-1 (or the pseudogene TRBV3-2) and TRBJ2-4; 11 bases line up with TRBD1. Germline values: CDR1 LGHDT, CDR2 YNNKEL (reference sequence). V shed 4 bases and J 7 bases; nucleotides not matched to a gene: 9. CDR3 length: 16 amino acids.

In its sample, this clone was seen once. This chain joins TRBV6-2 or TRBV6-3 and TRBJ2-3; TRBD2 aligns across 10 bases. Germline trimming cut 5 bases from V and 1 base from J; bases unmatched to any gene: 3. The CDR3 runs to 15 residues. Per the germline V gene, CDR1 is MNHEY and CDR2 is SVGEGT. CDR3 amino acids: CASSHGLAGTDTQYF. Here the CDR3 DNA reads TGTGCCAGCAGTCATGGACTAGCGGGCACAGATACGCAGTATTTT.

Comments on this clone: The same CDR3 can be traced to other DNA sequences in this sample. This rearrangement joins TRBV18 to TRBJ1-1; D gene ambiguous. The germline V and J ends were trimmed by 6 bases and 1 base, with 6 bases remaining between them. The CDR3 has 12 residues. Per germline, CDR1 KGHSH and CDR2 LQKENI. The CDR3 sequence is CASSPGNTEAFF. The CDR3 DNA reads as TGTGCCAGCTCGCCCGGGAACACTGAAGCTTTCTTT.

V is TRBV19 and J is TRBJ2-1; 10 bases are a match to TRBD2. Looked up from germline, CDR1 is LNHDA and CDR2 is SQIVND (reference sequence). This CDR3 is 13 amino acids long. With V trimmed by 9 bases and J by 4 bases, 3 bases remained unmatched. The CDR3 region is CASIAGGYNEQFF. The DNA of the CDR3 is TGTGCCAGCATAGCGGGGGGATACAATGAGCAGTTCTTC.

This rearrangement joins TRBV30 to TRBJ1-4; 7 bases are a match to TRBD1. The V gene's germline CDR1 is GTSNPN and CDR2 SVGIG (reference sequence). Unmatched junction bases numbered 6, after V lost 5 bases and J lost 0 bases. There are 15 residues in the CDR3. The CDR3 loop is CAWSDRDPTNEKLFF. The CDR3 DNA follows: TGTGCCTGGTCCGACAGGGACCCAACTAATGAAAAACTGTTTTTT.

This clone has a single count. The rearrangement joins TRBV7-9 to TRBJ2-7, with 9 bases fitting TRBD1. The CDR3 has 15 amino acids. Germline CDR1 SEHNR, CDR2 FQNEAQ (reference sequence). J gave up 1 base and V 4 bases, and 5 bases lay outside the gene matches. The CDR3 DNA reads TGTGCCAGCAGCTCAGACAGGGGGGCGTCCTACGAGCAGTACTTC. Its translation is CASSSDRGASYEQYF.

This clone was seen only once. The chain recombines TRBV6-5 with TRBJ1-5; TRBD1 might be the D (5 bases). Between the trimmed V and J ends, which lost 6 bases and 3 bases, there was a span of 9 bases. Germline assignment: CDR1 MNHEY and CDR2 SVGAGI. The CDR3 runs to 13 residues. The CDR3 region is CASRRGFNQPQHF. DNA of the CDR3: TGTGCCAGCAGACGGGGGTTCAATCAGCCCCAGCATTTT.

The chain couples TRBV6-5 to TRBJ2-5; D is perhaps TRBD2 (6 bases). Germline V CDR1 and CDR2: MNHEY, SVGAGI. The CDR3 totals 14 residues. V was clipped by 2 bases and J by 2 bases, with 9 bases between them. CDR3 nucleotides: TGTGCCAGCAGTTACACGCGGGGACAAGAGACCCAGTACTTC. Protein sequence: CASSYTRGQETQYF.

The chain couples TRBV4-1 to TRBJ2-7; TRBD1 agrees at 9 bases. The junction had 5 bases not matched to a gene; V was cut back by 3 bases and J by 2 bases. Per the germline V gene, CDR1 is MGHRA and CDR2 is YSYEKL. CDR3 length: 15 amino acids. CDR3 sequence reads: CASSQSTGGPYEQYF. For the CDR3, the DNA is TGCGCCAGCAGCCAGTCGACAGGGGGGCCCTACGAGCAGTACTTC.

The CDR3 sequence: CASSMSADQPQHF. The DNA of the CDR3 is TGTGCCAGTAGTATGTCGGCGGATCAGCCCCAGCATTTT. V usage is TRBV19 and J usage is TRBJ1-5; D is unresolved. The CDR3 contains 13 residues. V lost 3 bases and J 5 bases, leaving 8 bases between the germline ends. The germline CDR1 and CDR2 sequences are LNHDA and SQIVND (reference sequence).

J is TRBJ2-1 and V is TRBV9; 8 nucleotides align to TRBD1. V lost 0 bases and J lost 5; bases outside the gene matches: 4. In germline, CDR1 is SGDLS, CDR2 YYNGEE. This CDR3 is 15 amino acids long. CDR3: CASSVAPTGDNEQFF. The DNA of the CDR3 is TGTGCCAGCAGCGTAGCCCCGACAGGGGACAATGAGCAGTTCTTC.

V and J are TRBV4-2 and TRBJ1-2; D is possibly TRBD1 (6 bases). The CDR3 totals 13 residues. Deletions cut 5 bases from V and 6 bases from J, with 13 bases between. Germline V gives CDR1 LGHNA, CDR2 YNFKEQ. CDR3 residues: CASSYNPGDGYTF. The DNA for the CDR3 is TGTGCCAGCAGCTACAATCCAGGGGATGGCTACACCTTC.

The chain carries TRBV5-4 and TRBJ2-3, with a weak D call TRBD1 (5 bases). V was cut by 0 bases and J by 2 bases, with 7 bases left in between. The germline CDR1 and CDR2 sequences are SGHNT and YYREEE (reference sequence). The CDR3 extends over 14 amino acids. CDR3 in DNA: TGTGCCAGCAGCTTGGGGGGCCCCACAGATACGCAGTATTTT. Its translation is CASSLGGPTDTQYF.

This clone was found once. This chain uses TRBV27 with TRBJ2-5; 8 positions agree with TRBD1. The CDR3 is made up of 15 amino acids. V lost 4 bases, J lost 6 bases, and 10 bases stayed unmatched. From germline, CDR1 is MNHEY and CDR2 SMNVEV (reference sequence). The CDR3 loop is CASSSGWDRTKTQYF. CDR3 DNA sequence: TGTGCCAGCAGTTCAGGTTGGGACAGGACGAAGACCCAGTACTTC.

This chain links TRBV7-4 with TRBJ1-3; 8 bases map to TRBD1. The CDR3 length is 17 residues. V was pared by 1 base and J by 2 bases, with 7 bases of the junction left unmatched. Looked up from germline, CDR1 is SGHVT and CDR2 is SQSDAQ. The CDR3 DNA reads as TGTGCCAGCAGCTTAGAGGGACAGGATTGTCCTGGAAACACCATATATTTT. It translates to CASSLEGQDCPGNTIYF. Full variable domain (remainder filled in from reference TRBV7-4 and TRBJ1-3): GAGVSQSPRYKVAKRGRDVALRCDSISGHVTLYWYRQTLGQGSEVLTYSQSDAQRDKSGRPSGRFSAERPERSVSTLKIQRTEQGDSAVYLCASSLEGQDCPGNTIYFGEGSWLTVV.

This chain uses TRBV4-1 with TRBJ2-7; 10 bases fit TRBD1. Looked up from germline, CDR1 is MGHRA and CDR2 is YSYEKL. The J segment lost 2 bases and the V segment lost 0 bases, leaving 7 bases of the junction unmatched. The CDR3 extends over 17 amino acids. The CDR3 loop is CASSQDGTGAVTYEQYF. CDR3 nucleotide sequence: TGCGCCAGCAGCCAAGATGGGACAGGGGCGGTTACCTACGAGCAGTACTTC.

The chain employs TRBV7-9 and TRBJ2-7, with D unclear. Trimming pared 6 bases from V and 4 bases from J, leaving 10 bases between. The CDR3 has 12 amino acids. Germline V gives CDR1 SEHNR, CDR2 FQNEAQ (reference sequence). The CDR3 DNA sequence: TGTGCCAGCAGTCGAGACGGGTACGAGCAGTACTTC. Its protein is CASSRDGYEQYF. Based on the CDR3 plus reference TRBV7-9 and TRBJ2-7, the full variable domain is DTGVSQNPRHKITKRGQNVTFRCDPISEHNRLYWYRQTLGQGPEFLTYFQNEAQLEKSRLLSDRFSAERPKGSFSTLEIQRTEQGDSAMYLCASSRDGYEQYFGPGTRLTVT.

V gene TRBV9 combines with J gene TRBJ2-5; 12 nucleotides agree with TRBD2. Looked up from germline, CDR1 is SGDLS and CDR2 is YYNGEE. The CDR3 consists of 18 residues. J gave up 1 base and V 0 bases, and 7 bases lay outside the gene matches. The CDR3 protein is CASSVELAGGPAQETQYF. Here the CDR3 DNA reads TGTGCCAGCAGCGTAGAACTAGCGGGGGGCCCTGCCCAAGAGACCCAGTACTTC.

This clone has just one count. This sequence joins TRBV5-4 and TRBJ1-6; 8 bases agree with TRBD1. Germline trimming cut 0 bases from V and 16 bases from J; bases unmatched to any gene: 6. The CDR3 sequence is 13 residues long. Germline V gene data show CDR1 as SGHNT and CDR2 as YYREEE (reference sequence). CDR3 residues: CASSLAGQGGLHF. CDR3 bases: TGTGCCAGCAGCTTGGCAGGACAGGGTGGGCTCCACTTT.